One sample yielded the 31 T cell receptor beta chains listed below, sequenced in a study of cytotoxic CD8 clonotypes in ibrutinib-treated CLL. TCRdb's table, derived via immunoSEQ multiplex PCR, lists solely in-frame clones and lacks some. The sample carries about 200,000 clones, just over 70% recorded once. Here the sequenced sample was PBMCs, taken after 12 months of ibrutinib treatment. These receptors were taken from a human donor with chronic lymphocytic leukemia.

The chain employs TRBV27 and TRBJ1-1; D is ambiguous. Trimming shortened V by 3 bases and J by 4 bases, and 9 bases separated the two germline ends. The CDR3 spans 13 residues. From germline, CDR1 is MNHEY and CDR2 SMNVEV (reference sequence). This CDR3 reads CASSLGWSTEAFF. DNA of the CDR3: TGTGCCAGCAGTTTGGGCTGGAGCACTGAAGCTTTCTTT.

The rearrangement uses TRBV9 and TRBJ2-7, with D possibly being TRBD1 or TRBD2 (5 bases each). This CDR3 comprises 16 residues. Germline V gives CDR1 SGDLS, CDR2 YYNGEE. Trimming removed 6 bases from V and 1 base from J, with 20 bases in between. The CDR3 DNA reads TGTGCCAGCACCCAATCCGGGACCAACCTTTCCTACGAGCAGTACTTC. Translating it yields CASTQSGTNLSYEQYF. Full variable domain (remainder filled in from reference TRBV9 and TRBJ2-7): DSGVTQTPKHLITATGQRVTLRCSPRSGDLSVYWYQQSLDQGLQFLIQYYNGEERAKGNILERFSAQQFPDLHSELNLSSLELGDSALYFCASTQSGTNLSYEQYFGPGTRLTVT.

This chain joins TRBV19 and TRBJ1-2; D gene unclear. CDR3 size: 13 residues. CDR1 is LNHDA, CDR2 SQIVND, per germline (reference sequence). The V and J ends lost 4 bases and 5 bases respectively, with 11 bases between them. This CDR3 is CASSKNLRYGYTF. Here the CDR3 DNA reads TGTGCCAGTAGTAAGAATCTTAGGTATGGCTACACCTTC.

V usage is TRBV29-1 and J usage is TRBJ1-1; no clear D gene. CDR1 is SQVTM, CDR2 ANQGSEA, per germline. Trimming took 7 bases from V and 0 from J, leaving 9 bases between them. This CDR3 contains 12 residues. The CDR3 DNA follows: TGCAGCGCCGTAAAGATGAACACTGAAGCTTTCTTT. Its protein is CSAVKMNTEAFF.

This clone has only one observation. CDR3 coding DNA: TGTGCCAGCAGTTACGGGGACAGGAACACCGGGGAGCTGTTTTTT. Protein sequence: CASSYGDRNTGELFF. The chain recombines TRBV6-5 with TRBJ2-2; the match to TRBD1 covers 7 bases. The CDR3 consists of 15 residues. Unmatched junction bases numbered 1, after V lost 2 bases and J lost 1 base. From germline, CDR1 is MNHEY and CDR2 SVGAGI.

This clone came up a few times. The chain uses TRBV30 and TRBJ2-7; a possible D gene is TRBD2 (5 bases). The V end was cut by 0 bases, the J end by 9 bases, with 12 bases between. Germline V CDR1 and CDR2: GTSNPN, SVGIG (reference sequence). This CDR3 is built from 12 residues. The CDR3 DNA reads TGTGCCTGGAGTGTAAAGGGCGGAGGGCAGTACTTC. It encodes CAWSVKGGGQYF. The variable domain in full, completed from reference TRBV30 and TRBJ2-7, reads SQTIHQWPATLVQPVGSPLSLECTVEGTSNPNLYWYRQAAGRGLQLLFYSVGIGQISSEVPQNLSASRPQDRQFILSSKKLLLSDSGFYLCAWSVKGGGQYFGPGTRLTVT.

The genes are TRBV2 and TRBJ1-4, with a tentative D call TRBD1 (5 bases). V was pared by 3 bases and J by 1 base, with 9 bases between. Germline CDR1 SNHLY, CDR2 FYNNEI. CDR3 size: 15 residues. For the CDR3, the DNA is TGTGCCAGCAGTGATTACAGGCGAACTAATGAAAAACTGTTTTTT. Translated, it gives CASSDYRRTNEKLFF.

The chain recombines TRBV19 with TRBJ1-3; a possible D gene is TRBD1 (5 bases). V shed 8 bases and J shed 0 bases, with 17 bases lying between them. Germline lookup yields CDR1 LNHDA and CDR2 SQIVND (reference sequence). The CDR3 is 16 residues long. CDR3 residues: CASHAQGRSSGNTIYF. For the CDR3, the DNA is TGTGCCAGTCATGCCCAGGGTCGAAGCTCTGGAAACACCATATATTTT.

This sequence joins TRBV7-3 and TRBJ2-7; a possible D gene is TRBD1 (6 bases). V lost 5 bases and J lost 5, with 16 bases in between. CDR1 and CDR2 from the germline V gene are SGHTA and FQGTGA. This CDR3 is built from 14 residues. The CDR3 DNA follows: TGTGCCAGCAGCATGGACAGACCCCCCAACGAGCAGTACTTC. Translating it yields CASSMDRPPNEQYF.

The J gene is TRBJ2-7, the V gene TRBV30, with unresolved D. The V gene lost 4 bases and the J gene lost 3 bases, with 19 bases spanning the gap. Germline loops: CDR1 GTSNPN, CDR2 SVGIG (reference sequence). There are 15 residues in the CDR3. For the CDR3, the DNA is TGTGCCTGGAAATGGGTGAACGGCCCGGGCTACGAGCAGTACTTC. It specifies CAWKWVNGPGYEQYF.

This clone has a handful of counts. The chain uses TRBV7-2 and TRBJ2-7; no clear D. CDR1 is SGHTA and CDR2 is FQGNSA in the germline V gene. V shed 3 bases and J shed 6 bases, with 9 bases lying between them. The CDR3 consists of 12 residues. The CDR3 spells CASSLAPPEQYF. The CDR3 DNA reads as TGTGCCAGCAGCTTGGCCCCCCCCGAGCAGTACTTC.

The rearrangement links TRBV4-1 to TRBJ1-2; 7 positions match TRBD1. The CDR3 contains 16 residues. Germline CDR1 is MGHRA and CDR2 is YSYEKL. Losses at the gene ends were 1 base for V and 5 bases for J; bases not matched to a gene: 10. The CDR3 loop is CASSQVSITGAYGYTF. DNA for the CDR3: TGCGCCAGCAGCCAAGTTTCGATCACAGGGGCATATGGCTACACCTTC.

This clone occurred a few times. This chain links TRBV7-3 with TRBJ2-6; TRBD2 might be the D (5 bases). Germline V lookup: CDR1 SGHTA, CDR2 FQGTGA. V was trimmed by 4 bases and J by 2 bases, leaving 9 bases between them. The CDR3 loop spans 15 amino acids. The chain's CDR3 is CASSSPGTGANVLTF. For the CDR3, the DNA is TGTGCCAGCAGCTCTCCGGGGACTGGGGCCAACGTCCTGACTTTC.

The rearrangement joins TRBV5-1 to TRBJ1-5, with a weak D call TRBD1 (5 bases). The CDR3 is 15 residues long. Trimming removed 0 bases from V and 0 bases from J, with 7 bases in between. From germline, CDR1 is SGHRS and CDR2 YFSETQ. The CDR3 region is CASSLAGHSNQPQHF. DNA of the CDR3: TGCGCCAGCAGCTTGGCGGGGCATAGCAATCAGCCCCAGCATTTT.

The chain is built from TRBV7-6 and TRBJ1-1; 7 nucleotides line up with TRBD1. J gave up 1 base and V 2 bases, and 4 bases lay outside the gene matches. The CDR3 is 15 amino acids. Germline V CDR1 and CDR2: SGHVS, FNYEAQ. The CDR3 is CASSLSGTANTEAFF. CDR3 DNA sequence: TGTGCCAGCAGCTTAAGTGGGACAGCGAACACTGAAGCTTTCTTT.

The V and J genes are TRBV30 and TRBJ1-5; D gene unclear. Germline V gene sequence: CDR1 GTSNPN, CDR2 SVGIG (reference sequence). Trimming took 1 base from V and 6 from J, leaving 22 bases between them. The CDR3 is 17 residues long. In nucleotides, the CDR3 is TGTGCCTGGAGTGCGGGCCGGATGGACCGCCTTAGTCAGCCCCAGCATTTT. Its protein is CAWSAGRMDRLSQPQHF.

This CDR3 reads CASSYLVGYEQYF. The CDR3 DNA reads as TGTGCCAGCAGTTATCTCGTCGGGTACGAGCAGTACTTC. The V gene is TRBV6-5, the J gene TRBJ2-7; D is unclear. Germline CDR1 and CDR2: MNHEY and SVGAGI. This CDR3 is 13 amino acids long. V was cut by 3 bases and J by 4 bases, with 10 bases left in between.

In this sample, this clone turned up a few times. CDR3 amino acids: CASSQPGGRETQYF. The CDR3 bases are TGTGCCAGCAGCCAGCCGGGGGGCCGGGAGACCCAGTACTTC. The chain uses TRBV4-2 and TRBJ2-5, with D maybe TRBD2 (7 bases). Germline-derived CDR1 and CDR2 are LGHNA and YNFKEQ. Trimming took 3 bases from V and 5 from J, leaving 13 bases between them. The CDR3 extends over 14 amino acids.

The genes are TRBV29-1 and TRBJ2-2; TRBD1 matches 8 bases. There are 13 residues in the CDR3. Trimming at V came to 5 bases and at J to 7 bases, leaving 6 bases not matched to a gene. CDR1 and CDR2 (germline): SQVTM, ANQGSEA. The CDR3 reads CSVLPTGDGELFF. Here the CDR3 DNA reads TGCAGCGTTTTACCGACAGGGGACGGGGAGCTGTTTTTT.

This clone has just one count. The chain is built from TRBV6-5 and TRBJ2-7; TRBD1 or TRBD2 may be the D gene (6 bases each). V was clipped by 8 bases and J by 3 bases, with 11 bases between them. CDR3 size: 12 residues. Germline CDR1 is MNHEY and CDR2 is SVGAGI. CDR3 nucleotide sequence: TGTGCCAGCGGGGGGCGCCACTACGAGCAGTACTTC. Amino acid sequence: CASGGRHYEQYF.

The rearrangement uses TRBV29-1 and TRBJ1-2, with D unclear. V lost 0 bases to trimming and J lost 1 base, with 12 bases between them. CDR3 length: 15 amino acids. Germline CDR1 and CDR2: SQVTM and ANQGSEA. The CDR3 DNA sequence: TGCAGCGTTGAAGAAGGCGCCAGGCTTAACTATGGCTACACCTTC. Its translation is CSVEEGARLNYGYTF.

The CDR3 sequence: CASSLLGSSSSYEQYF. The CDR3, as DNA: TGTGCCAGCAGCTTGCTAGGATCCTCCTCCTCGTACGAGCAGTACTTC. V gene TRBV5-6 combines with J gene TRBJ2-7, with no clear D. Trimming removed 1 base from V and 4 bases from J, with 18 bases in between. This CDR3 contains 16 residues. The V gene's germline CDR1 is SGHDT and CDR2 YYEEEE.

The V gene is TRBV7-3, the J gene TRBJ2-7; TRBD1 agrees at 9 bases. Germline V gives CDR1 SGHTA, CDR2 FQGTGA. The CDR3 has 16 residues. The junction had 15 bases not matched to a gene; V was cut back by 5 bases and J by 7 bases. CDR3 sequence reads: CASSPSPGQGGREQYF. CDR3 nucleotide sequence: TGTGCCAGCAGCCCCTCTCCGGGACAGGGAGGGCGAGAGCAGTACTTC.

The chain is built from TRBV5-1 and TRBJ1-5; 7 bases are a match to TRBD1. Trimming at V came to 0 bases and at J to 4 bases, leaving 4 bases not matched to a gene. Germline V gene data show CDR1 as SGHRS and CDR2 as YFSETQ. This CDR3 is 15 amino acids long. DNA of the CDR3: TGCGCCAGCAGCTTGGACAGGGGACTAAATCAGCCCCAGCATTTT. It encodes CASSLDRGLNQPQHF. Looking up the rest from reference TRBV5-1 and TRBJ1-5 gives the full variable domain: KAGVTQTPRYLIKTRGQQVTLSCSPISGHRSVSWYQQTPGQGLQFLFEYFSETQRNKGNFPGRFSGRQFSNSRSEMNVSTLELGDSALYLCASSLDRGLNQPQHFGDGTRLSIL.

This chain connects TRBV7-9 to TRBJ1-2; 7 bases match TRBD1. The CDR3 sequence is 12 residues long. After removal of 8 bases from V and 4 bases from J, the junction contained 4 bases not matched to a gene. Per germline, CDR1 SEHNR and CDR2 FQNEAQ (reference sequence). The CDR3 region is CASGRGLYGYTF. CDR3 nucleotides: TGTGCCAGCGGGAGGGGGCTCTATGGCTACACCTTC.

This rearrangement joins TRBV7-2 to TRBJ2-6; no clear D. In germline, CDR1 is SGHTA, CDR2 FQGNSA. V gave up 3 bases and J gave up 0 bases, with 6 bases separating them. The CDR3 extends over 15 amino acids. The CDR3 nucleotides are TGTGCCAGCAGCTTTACAGACTCTGGGGCCAACGTCCTGACTTTC. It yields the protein CASSFTDSGANVLTF.

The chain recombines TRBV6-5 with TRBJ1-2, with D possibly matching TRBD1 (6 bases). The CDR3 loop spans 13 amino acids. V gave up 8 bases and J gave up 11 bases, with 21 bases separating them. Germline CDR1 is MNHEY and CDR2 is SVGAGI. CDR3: CASGPGRGGRYTF. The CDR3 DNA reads TGTGCCAGCGGCCCGGGCCGAGGGGGAAGATACACCTTC.

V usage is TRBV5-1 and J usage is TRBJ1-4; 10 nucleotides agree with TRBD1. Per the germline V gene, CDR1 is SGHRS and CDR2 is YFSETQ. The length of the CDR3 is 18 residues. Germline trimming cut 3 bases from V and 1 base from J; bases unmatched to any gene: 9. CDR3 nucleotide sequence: TGCGCCAGCAGCTGGAAGGGACAGGGGAGAGTAACTAATGAAAAACTGTTTTTT. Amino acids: CASSWKGQGRVTNEKLFF.

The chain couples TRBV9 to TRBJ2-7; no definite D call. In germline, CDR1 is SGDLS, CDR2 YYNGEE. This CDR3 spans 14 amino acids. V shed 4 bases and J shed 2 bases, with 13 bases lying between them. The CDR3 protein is CASSLSDLPYEQYF. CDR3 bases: TGTGCCAGCAGCCTCAGCGACCTACCCTACGAGCAGTACTTC.

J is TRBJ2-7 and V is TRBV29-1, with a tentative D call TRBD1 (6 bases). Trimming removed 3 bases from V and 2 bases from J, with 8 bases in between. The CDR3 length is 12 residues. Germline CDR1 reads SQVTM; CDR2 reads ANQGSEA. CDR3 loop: CSVEGHPYEQYF. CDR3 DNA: TGCAGCGTTGAGGGACACCCCTACGAGCAGTACTTC.

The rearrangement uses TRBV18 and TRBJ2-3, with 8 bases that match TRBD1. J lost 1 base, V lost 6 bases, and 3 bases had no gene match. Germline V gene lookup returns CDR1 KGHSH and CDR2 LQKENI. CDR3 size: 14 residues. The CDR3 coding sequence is TGTGCCAGCTCCCGACAGGGGCGCACAGATACGCAGTATTTT. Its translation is CASSRQGRTDTQYF.